This T cell receptor beta chain was retrieved from a study of response to subunit inactivated influenza vaccine. TCRdb processed the RT-PCR reads anew with MiXCR; each CDR3 protein has one entry. Among about 170,000 distinct CDR3 sequences listed, roughly 12% were seen once. The sample also formed part of further work on T cells expressing NK-cell markers. That paper states: As the method of synthesis, 5'RACE template switching with UMIs yielded TCR beta cDNA. Sorted CD3+CD56+NKG2C+, CD3+CD56+NKG2C- and CD3+CD56-NKG2C+ T cells supplied TCR beta repertoires.

This clonotype originated in a man aged 50-59 years who received an inactivated influenza vaccine. The sample here was CD8+ T cells sorted from PBMCs, taken roughly 12 days after vaccination.

Here the CDR3 DNA reads TGTGCCAGCAGCGTAGGAACGTATACCTACGAGCAGTACTTC. Translated, it gives CASSVGTYTYEQYF. This chain links TRBV9 with TRBJ2-7; D is ambiguous. The CDR3 is made up of 14 amino acids. Deletions cut 0 bases from V and 2 bases from J, with 9 bases between. Germline CDR1 SGDLS, CDR2 YYNGEE.